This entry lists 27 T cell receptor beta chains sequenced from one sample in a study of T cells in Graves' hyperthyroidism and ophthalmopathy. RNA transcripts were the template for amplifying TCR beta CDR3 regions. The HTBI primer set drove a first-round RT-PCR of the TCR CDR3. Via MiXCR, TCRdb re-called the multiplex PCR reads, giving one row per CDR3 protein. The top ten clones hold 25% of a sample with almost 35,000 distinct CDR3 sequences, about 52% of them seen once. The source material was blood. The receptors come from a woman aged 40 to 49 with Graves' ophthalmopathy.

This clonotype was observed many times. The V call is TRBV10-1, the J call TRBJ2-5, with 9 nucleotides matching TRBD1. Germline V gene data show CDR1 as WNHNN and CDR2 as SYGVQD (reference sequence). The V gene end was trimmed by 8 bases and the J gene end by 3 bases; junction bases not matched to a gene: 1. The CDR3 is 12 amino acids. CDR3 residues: CASGDREETQYF. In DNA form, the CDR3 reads TGCGCCAGCGGGGACAGGGAAGAGACCCAGTACTTC.

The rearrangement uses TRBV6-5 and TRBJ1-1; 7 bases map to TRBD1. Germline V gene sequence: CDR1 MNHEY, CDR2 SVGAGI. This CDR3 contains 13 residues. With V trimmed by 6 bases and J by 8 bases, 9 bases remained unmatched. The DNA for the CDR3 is TGTGCCAGCAGACGGGGACAGAGCACGGAAGCTTTCTTT. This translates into CASRRGQSTEAFF.

For the CDR3, the DNA is TGTGCCACCAGCAGAGACTCGGCGGGGGGGCAGTCCGGGGAGCTGTTTTTT. Translation gives CATSRDSAGGQSGELFF. The genes are TRBV15 and TRBJ2-2, with TRBD2 matching 9 bases. V gave up 0 bases and J gave up 6 bases; unmatched junction bases: 8. Germline V lookup: CDR1 LNHNV, CDR2 YYDKDF (reference sequence). This CDR3 contains 17 residues. The full variable domain, completed using reference TRBV15 and TRBJ2-2, is DAMVIQNPRYQVTQFGKPVTLSCSQTLNHNVMYWYQQKSSQAPKLLFHYYDKDFNNEADTPDNFQSRRPNTSFCFLDIRSPGLGDTAMYLCATSRDSAGGQSGELFFGEGSRLTVL.

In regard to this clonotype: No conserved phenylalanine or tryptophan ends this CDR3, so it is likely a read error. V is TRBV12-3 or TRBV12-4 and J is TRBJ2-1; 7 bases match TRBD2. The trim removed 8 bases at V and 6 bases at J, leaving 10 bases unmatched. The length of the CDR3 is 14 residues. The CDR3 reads CASGSGTTFNEQFL. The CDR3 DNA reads TGTGCCAGCGGTTCGGGGACTACGTTCAATGAGCAGTTCTTA.

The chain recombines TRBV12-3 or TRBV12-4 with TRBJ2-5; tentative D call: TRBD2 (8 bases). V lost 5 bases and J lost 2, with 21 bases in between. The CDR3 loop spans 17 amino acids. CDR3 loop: CASSAPGQREIQETQYF. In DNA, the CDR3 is TGTGCCAGCAGTGCTCCGGGACAGCGGGAGATTCAAGAGACCCAGTACTTC.

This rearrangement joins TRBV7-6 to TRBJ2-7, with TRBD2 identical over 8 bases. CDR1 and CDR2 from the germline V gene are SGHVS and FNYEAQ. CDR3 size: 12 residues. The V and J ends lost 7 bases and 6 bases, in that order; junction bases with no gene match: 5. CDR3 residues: CASKPGGPEQYF. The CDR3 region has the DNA TGTGCCAGCAAGCCGGGAGGGCCCGAGCAGTACTTC.

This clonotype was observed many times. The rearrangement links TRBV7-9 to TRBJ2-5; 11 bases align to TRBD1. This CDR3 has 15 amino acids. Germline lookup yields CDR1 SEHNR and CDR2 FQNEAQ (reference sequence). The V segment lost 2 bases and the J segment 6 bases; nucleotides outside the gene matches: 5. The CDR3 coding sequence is TGTGCCAGCAGCTTAACGGGACAGGGGGTGAAGACCCAGTACTTC. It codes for CASSLTGQGVKTQYF.

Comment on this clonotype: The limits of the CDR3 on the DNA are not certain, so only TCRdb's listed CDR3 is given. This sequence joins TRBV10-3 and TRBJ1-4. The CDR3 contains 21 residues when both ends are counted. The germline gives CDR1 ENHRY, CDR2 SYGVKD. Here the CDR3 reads CAIKDYGYTFGSGLDNEKLFF.

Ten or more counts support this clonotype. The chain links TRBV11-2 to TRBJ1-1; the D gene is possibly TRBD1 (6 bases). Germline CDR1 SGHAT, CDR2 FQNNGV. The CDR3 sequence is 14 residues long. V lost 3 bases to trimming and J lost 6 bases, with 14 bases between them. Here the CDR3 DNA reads TGTGCCAGCAGCTTTGGGGCAGGGGTTTCTGAAGCTTTCTTT. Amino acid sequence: CASSFGAGVSEAFF.

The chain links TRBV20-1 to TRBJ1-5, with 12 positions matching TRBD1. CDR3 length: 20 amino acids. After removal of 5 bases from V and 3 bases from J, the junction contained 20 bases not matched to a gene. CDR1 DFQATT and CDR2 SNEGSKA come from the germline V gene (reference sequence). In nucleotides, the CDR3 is TGCAGTGCTCGGACTCACCTAGGGGACAGGGGGCGTTTGGACAATCAGCCCCAGCATTTT. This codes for CSARTHLGDRGRLDNQPQHF.

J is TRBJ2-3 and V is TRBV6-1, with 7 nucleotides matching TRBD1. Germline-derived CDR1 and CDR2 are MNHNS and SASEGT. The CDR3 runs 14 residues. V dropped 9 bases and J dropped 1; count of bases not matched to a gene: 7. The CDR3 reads CASHSGTGTDTQYF. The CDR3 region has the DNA TGTGCCAGTCACTCCGGGACAGGCACAGATACGCAGTATTTT.

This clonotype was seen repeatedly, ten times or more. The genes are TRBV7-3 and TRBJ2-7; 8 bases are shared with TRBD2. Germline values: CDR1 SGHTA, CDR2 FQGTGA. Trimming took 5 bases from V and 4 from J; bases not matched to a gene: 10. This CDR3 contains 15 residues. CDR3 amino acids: CASSQAAGAGYEQYF. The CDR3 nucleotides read TGTGCCAGCAGCCAAGCAGCGGGAGCGGGGTACGAGCAGTACTTC. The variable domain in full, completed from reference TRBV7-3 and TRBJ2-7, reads GAGVSQTPSNKVTEKGKYVELRCDPISGHTALYWYRQSLGQGPEFLIYFQGTGAADDSGLPNDRFFAVRPEGSVSTLKIQRTERGDSAVYLCASSQAAGAGYEQYFGPGTRLTVT.

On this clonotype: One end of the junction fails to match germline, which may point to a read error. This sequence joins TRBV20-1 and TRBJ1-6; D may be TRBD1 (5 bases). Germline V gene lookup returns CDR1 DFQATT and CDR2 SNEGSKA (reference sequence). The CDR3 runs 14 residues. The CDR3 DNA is TGTGGTGCAAAGAACATCAGGTGGGGACCACCCCTCCACTTT. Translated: CGAKNIRWGPPLHF.

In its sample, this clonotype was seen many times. Written as DNA, the CDR3 is TGTGCCAGCAGCTCGGCGGCTATCAGGAACATTCAGTACTTC. Translated: CASSSAAIRNIQYF. The rearrangement links TRBV5-4 to TRBJ2-4; no firm D call. V was pared by 3 bases and J by 7 bases, with 14 bases between. The CDR3 length is 14 residues. CDR1 and CDR2 from the germline V gene are SGHNT and YYREEE (reference sequence).

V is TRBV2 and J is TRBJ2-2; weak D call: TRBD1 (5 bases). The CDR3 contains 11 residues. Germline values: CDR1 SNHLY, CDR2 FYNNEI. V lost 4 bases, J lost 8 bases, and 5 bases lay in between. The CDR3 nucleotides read TGTGCCAGCAGTGGGACAGGGGAGCTGTTTTTT. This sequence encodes CASSGTGELFF.

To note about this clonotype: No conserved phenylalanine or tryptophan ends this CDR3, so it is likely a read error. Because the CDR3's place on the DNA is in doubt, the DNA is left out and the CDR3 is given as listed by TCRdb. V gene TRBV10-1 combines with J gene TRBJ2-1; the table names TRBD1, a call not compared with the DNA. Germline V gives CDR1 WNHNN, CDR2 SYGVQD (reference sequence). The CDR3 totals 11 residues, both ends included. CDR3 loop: CASSELGGSRA.

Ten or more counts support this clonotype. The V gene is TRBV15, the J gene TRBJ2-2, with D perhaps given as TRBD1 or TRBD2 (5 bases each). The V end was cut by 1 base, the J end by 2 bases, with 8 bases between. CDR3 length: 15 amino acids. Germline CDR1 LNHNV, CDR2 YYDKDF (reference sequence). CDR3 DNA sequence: TGTGCCACCAGCAGAGGAGGGGTCAACACCGGGGAGCTGTTTTTT. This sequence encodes CATSRGGVNTGELFF.

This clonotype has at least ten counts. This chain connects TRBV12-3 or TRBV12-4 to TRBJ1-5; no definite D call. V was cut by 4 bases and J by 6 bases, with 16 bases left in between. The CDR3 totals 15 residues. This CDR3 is CASSSILPGGQPQHF. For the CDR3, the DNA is TGTGCCAGCAGTTCCATTCTCCCGGGAGGTCAGCCCCAGCATTTT.

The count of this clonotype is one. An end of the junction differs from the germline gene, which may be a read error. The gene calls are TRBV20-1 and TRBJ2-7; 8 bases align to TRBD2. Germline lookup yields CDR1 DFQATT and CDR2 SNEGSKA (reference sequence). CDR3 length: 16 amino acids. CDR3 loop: CGAQDPSGGFSYEQYF. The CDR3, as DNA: TGCGGTGCCCAGGACCCGAGCGGGGGTTTCTCCTACGAACAGTACTTC.

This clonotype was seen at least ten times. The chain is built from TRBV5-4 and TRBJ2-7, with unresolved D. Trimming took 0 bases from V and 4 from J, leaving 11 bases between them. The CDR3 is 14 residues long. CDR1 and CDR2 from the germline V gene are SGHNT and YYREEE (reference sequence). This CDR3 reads CASSLGAGQYEQYF. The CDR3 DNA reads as TGTGCCAGCAGCTTGGGGGCAGGTCAGTACGAGCAGTACTTC. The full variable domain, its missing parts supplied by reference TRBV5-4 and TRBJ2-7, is ETGVTQSPTHLIKTRGQQVTLRCSSQSGHNTVSWYQQALGQGPQFIFQYYREEENGRGNFPPRFSGLQFPNYSSELNVNALELDDSALYLCASSLGAGQYEQYFGPGTRLTVT.

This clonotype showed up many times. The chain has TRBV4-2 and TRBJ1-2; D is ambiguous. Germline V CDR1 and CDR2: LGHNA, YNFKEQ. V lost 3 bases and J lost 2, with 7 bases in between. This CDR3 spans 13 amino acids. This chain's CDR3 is CASSQGGNYGYTF. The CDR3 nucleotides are TGTGCCAGCAGCCAGGGCGGAAACTATGGCTACACCTTC.

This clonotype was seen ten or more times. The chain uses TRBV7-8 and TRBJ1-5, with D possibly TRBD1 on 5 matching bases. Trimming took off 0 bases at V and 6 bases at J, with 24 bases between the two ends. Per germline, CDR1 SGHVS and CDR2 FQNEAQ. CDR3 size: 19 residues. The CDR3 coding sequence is TGTGCCAGCAGCTTAGCGCGAGGGGTCAGGTCCGGGGTAGTTCAGCCCCAGCATTTT. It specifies CASSLARGVRSGVVQPQHF. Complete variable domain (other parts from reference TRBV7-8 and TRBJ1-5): GAGVSQSPRYKVAKRGQDVALRCDPISGHVSLFWYQQALGQGPEFLTYFQNEAQLDKSGLPSDRFFAERPEGSVSTLKIQRTQQEDSAVYLCASSLARGVRSGVVQPQHFGDGTRLSIL.

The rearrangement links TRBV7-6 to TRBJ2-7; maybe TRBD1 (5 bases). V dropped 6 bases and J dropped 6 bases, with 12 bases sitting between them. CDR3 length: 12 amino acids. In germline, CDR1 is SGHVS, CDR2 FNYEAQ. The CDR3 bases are TGTGCCAGCAGTCCAGGGCTCCTCGAGCAGTACTTC. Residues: CASSPGLLEQYF. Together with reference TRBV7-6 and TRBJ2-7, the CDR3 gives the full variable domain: GAGVSQSPRYKVTKRGQDVALRCDPISGHVSLYWYRQALGQGPEFLTYFNYEAQQDKSGLPNDRFSAERPEGSISTLTIQRTEQRDSAMYRCASSPGLLEQYFGPGTRLTVT.

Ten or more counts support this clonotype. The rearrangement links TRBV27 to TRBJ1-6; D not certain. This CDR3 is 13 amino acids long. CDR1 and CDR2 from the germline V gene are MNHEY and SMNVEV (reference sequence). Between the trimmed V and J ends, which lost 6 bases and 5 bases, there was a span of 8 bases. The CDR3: CASSLRHNSPLHF. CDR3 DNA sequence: TGTGCCAGCAGCCTACGACATAATTCACCCCTCCACTTT.

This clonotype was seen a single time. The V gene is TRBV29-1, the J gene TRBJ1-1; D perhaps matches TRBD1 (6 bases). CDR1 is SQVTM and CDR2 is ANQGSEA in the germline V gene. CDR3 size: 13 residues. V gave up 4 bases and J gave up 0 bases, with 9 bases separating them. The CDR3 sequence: CSVGTEMNTEAFF. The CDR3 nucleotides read TGCAGCGTTGGGACAGAGATGAACACTGAAGCTTTCTTT.

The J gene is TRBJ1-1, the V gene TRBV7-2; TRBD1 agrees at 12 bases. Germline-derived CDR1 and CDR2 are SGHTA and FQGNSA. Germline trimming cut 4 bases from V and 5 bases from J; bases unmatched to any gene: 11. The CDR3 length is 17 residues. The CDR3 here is CASSSTGTGGKGTEAFF. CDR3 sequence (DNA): TGTGCCAGCAGCTCAACGGGGACAGGGGGCAAGGGAACTGAAGCTTTCTTT.

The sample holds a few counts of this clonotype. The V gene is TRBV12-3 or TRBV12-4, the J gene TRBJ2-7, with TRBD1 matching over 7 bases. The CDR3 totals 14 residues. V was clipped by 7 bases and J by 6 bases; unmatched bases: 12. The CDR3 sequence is CASTPNYRGSEQYF. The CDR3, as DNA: TGTGCCAGCACCCCAAACTACAGGGGTTCCGAGCAGTACTTC.